What follows are 15 T cell receptor beta chains derived from one specimen sequenced in a study of cytomegalovirus exposure and HLA in healthy donors. TCRdb's table, derived via immunoSEQ multiplex PCR, lists solely in-frame clones and lacks some. In the table there are more than 85,000 clones, more than 85% of which are singletons. Sequencing was done on a sample of PBMCs. These receptors were collected from a woman aged 18-29 years in good health and CMV-seropositive.

This clone was seen a handful of times. The chain employs TRBV5-1 and TRBJ2-3, with 10 bases matching TRBD2. CDR3 size: 15 residues. The junction had 5 bases not matched to a gene; V was cut back by 7 bases and J by 0 bases. The V gene's germline CDR1 is SGHRS and CDR2 YFSETQ. The CDR3, as DNA: TGCGCCAGCTCTGAGGGACTAGCGAGCACAGATACGCAGTATTTT. It specifies CASSEGLASTDTQYF.

V is TRBV5-4 and J is TRBJ2-2, with 8 bases that match TRBD2. Unmatched junction bases numbered 7, after V lost 2 bases and J lost 4 bases. The germline V gene has CDR1 SGHNT and CDR2 YYREEE (reference sequence). CDR3 size: 16 residues. CDR3 nucleotide sequence: TGTGCCAGCAGCTTCACCAGCGGGAGAGGCACCGGGGAGCTGTTTTTT. It codes for CASSFTSGRGTGELFF.

This clone occurred a few times. The V call is TRBV11-1, the J call TRBJ2-7; TRBD1 might be the D (5 bases). The V end lost 3 bases, the J end lost 6 bases, and 12 bases lay between the germline ends. The CDR3 spans 13 residues. The germline gives CDR1 SGHAT, CDR2 FQDESV (reference sequence). The CDR3 loop is CASSLQGYSEQYF. As DNA, the CDR3 is TGTGCCAGCAGCTTGCAGGGTTATTCCGAGCAGTACTTC.

With regard to this clone: The sample carries other DNA sequences with the same CDR3. V is TRBV28 and J is TRBJ1-4; no clear D. The CDR3 is 14 residues long. Trimming pared 2 bases from V and 1 base from J, leaving 5 bases between. CDR1 and CDR2 from the germline V gene are MDHEN and SYDVKM. This chain's CDR3 is CASSLGGTNEKLFF. In DNA, the CDR3 is TGTGCCAGCAGTTTAGGCGGAACTAATGAAAAACTGTTTTTT.

V gene TRBV2 combines with J gene TRBJ2-1, with 12 bases identical to TRBD2. This CDR3 spans 13 amino acids. J lost 10 bases, V lost 4 bases, and 2 bases had no gene match. Germline CDR1 SNHLY, CDR2 FYNNEI. CDR3 protein: CASSGLAGVEQFF. The CDR3 DNA reads TGTGCCAGCAGTGGACTAGCGGGGGTAGAGCAGTTCTTC.

The rearrangement joins TRBV7-9 to TRBJ2-3; 10 nucleotides line up with TRBD2. Trimming at V came to 2 bases and at J to 2 bases, leaving 4 bases not matched to a gene. This CDR3 comprises 16 residues. Germline CDR1 is SEHNR and CDR2 is FQNEAQ (reference sequence). The CDR3 is CASSLYLAGDTDTQYF. CDR3 DNA sequence: TGTGCCAGCAGCTTATACCTAGCGGGGGACACAGATACGCAGTATTTT. Combining the CDR3 with reference TRBV7-9 and TRBJ2-3 gives the whole variable domain DTGVSQNPRHKITKRGQNVTFRCDPISEHNRLYWYRQTLGQGPEFLTYFQNEAQLEKSRLLSDRFSAERPKGSFSTLEIQRTEQGDSAMYLCASSLYLAGDTDTQYFGPGTRLTVL.

The sample holds one count of this clone. The chain is built from TRBV28 and TRBJ1-1, with 7 positions matching TRBD1. In germline, CDR1 is MDHEN, CDR2 SYDVKM. The V segment lost 6 bases and the J segment 1 base; nucleotides outside the gene matches: 8. The CDR3 runs to 15 residues. The CDR3 DNA reads as TGTGCCAGCAGCCGCTCGGACAGGTCGAACACTGAAGCTTTCTTT. This sequence encodes CASSRSDRSNTEAFF.

This clone occurred once. This chain links TRBV9 with TRBJ2-7; 8 nucleotides match TRBD2. V shed 0 bases, J shed 3 bases, and the junction held 5 bases outside the gene matches. This CDR3 contains 15 residues. CDR1 and CDR2 from the germline V gene are SGDLS and YYNGEE. This CDR3 reads CASSVGGTSDYEQYF. The CDR3 nucleotides read TGTGCCAGCAGCGTAGGGGGGACTAGTGACTACGAGCAGTACTTC.

The chain joins TRBV7-8 to TRBJ2-3; the D gene is possibly TRBD1 (6 bases). The CDR3 length is 13 residues. Germline V lookup: CDR1 SGHVS, CDR2 FQNEAQ. V was trimmed by 1 base and J by 5 bases, leaving 7 bases between them. CDR3 sequence (DNA): TGTGCCAGCAGCTTAGTACAGGGAGATACGCAGTATTTT. Its translation is CASSLVQGDTQYF.

V is TRBV7-9 and J is TRBJ1-5, with 11 bases matching TRBD1. This CDR3 has 16 residues. Germline lookup yields CDR1 SEHNR and CDR2 FQNEAQ (reference sequence). With 2 bases clipped from V and 5 bases from J, the junction kept 5 bases outside the gene matches. CDR3 bases: TGTGCCAGCAGCTTATTCATGGGACAGGGGGATCAGCCCCAGCATTTT. It codes for CASSLFMGQGDQPQHF.

This clone was detected only once. CDR3 bases: TGCGCCAGCAGCTTGGTCCTAGCGGGGGCAGTGGGGAATGAGCAGTTCTTC. This gives the protein CASSLVLAGAVGNEQFF. The J gene is TRBJ2-1, the V gene TRBV5-1, with TRBD2 identical over 10 bases. The CDR3 loop spans 17 amino acids. J gave up 7 bases and V 0 bases, and 10 bases lay outside the gene matches. Germline V lookup: CDR1 SGHRS, CDR2 YFSETQ.

In this sample, this clone turned up once. The CDR3 DNA reads as TGTGCCAGCAGCAATAGGGGGAGAGAATACGCCTACGAGCAGTACTTC. It specifies CASSNRGREYAYEQYF. The gene calls are TRBV21-1 and TRBJ2-7; TRBD1 reflects the table's D call only, with no check against the DNA. TRBV21-1 is a pseudogene locus. This CDR3 spans 16 amino acids.

The V and J genes are TRBV5-4 and TRBJ2-2; TRBD2 agrees at 9 bases. V shed 3 bases and J 7 bases; nucleotides not matched to a gene: 10. CDR3 size: 16 residues. In germline, CDR1 is SGHNT, CDR2 YYREEE (reference sequence). The CDR3 DNA sequence: TGTGCCAGCAGCTGGGGTAGCGGGAGTTCTGGCGGGGAGCTGTTTTTT. It codes for CASSWGSGSSGGELFF.

The chain is built from TRBV7-9 and TRBJ2-1; D ambiguous. CDR1 SEHNR and CDR2 FQNEAQ come from the germline V gene (reference sequence). V lost 1 base and J 8 bases, leaving 6 bases between the germline ends. The CDR3 sequence is 12 residues long. The CDR3 loop is CASSLDGYEQFF. Written as DNA, the CDR3 is TGTGCCAGCAGCTTAGATGGCTATGAGCAGTTCTTC.

Comment on this clone: Other nucleotide sequences in the sample specify the same CDR3. J is TRBJ2-3 and V is TRBV15, with a tentative D call TRBD1 (7 bases). V was cut by 0 bases and J by 0 bases, with 10 bases left in between. This CDR3 has 16 residues. Germline lookup yields CDR1 LNHNV and CDR2 YYDKDF (reference sequence). The CDR3, as DNA: TGTGCCACCAGCAGAGACCCAGGGGGGAGCACAGATACGCAGTATTTT. It is translated as CATSRDPGGSTDTQYF.